These 8 T cell receptor beta chains came from one sample sequenced in a study of blood T cells in healthy people across ages. A J-beta primer mix and a sample-barcoded 5' primer were used in a second PCR of roughly 6 to 11 cycles. TCRdb fed the 5' RACE reads into MiXCR, producing one record per CDR3 protein. The table has 800,000 to 950,000 distinct CDR3 sequences, under 35% seen once. The data also belong to a second study, concerning T cells of mothers and their children.

Sequenced sample: blood. These receptor sequences come from a middle-aged woman in good health.

This clonotype was found a few times. The chain carries TRBV7-9 and TRBJ2-3; 12 nucleotides match TRBD2. The CDR3 sequence is 15 residues long. The germline V gene has CDR1 SEHNR and CDR2 FQNEAQ (reference sequence). V trimming: 11 bases; J trimming: 4 bases; junction bases outside the gene matches: 10. The CDR3 DNA reads as TGTGCCTGCACCCTAGCGGGGGGGCACGCAGATACGCAGTATTTT. Amino acid sequence: CACTLAGGHADTQYF.

This clonotype was recorded many times. This chain links TRBV7-2 with TRBJ2-7, with a weak D call TRBD1 (6 bases). The V and J ends lost 1 base and 3 bases respectively, with 19 bases between them. Germline values: CDR1 SGHTA, CDR2 FQGNSA. The CDR3 totals 17 residues. CDR3: CASSLGQGIGKSYEQYF. The CDR3 nucleotides read TGTGCCAGCAGCTTAGGGCAGGGGATAGGCAAGAGCTACGAGCAGTACTTC. The full variable domain, completed using reference TRBV7-2 and TRBJ2-7, is GAGVSQSPSNKVTEKGKDVELRCDPISGHTALYWYRQSLGQGLEFLIYFQGNSAPDKSGLPSDRFSAERTGGSVSTLTIQRTQQEDSAVYLCASSLGQGIGKSYEQYFGPGTRLTVT.

As for this clonotype: This clone may be a read error of a much larger clone one base away. The J gene is TRBJ2-7, the V gene TRBV10-3; D could derive from TRBD1 or TRBD2 (5 bases each). Trimming shortened V by 3 bases and J by 7 bases, and 22 bases separated the two germline ends. Germline-derived CDR1 and CDR2 are ENHRY and SYGVKD. The CDR3 contains 16 residues. In DNA form, the CDR3 reads TGTGCCATCAGTGACCCCGGGGCGGAGGCTGTGGGGGAGCAGTACTTC. Amino acid sequence: CAISDPGAEAVGEQYF.

This clonotype was picked up a small number of times. The chain couples TRBV27 to TRBJ1-1; no clear D gene. CDR3 length equals 14 residues. Per germline, CDR1 MNHEY and CDR2 SMNVEV (reference sequence). The V and J ends lost 6 bases and 1 base respectively, with 12 bases between them. The CDR3 nucleotides are TGTGCCAGCAGCAAAATTCAGGCGAACACTGAAGCTTTCTTT. This sequence encodes CASSKIQANTEAFF.

V is TRBV20-1 and J is TRBJ1-1, with D maybe TRBD1 (6 bases). The V gene lost 6 bases and the J gene lost 5 bases, with 10 bases spanning the gap. The CDR3 is 11 amino acids. Germline V gives CDR1 DFQATT, CDR2 SNEGSKA (reference sequence). The CDR3: CSAPGVTEAFF. In DNA form, the CDR3 reads TGCAGTGCCCCAGGGGTGACTGAAGCTTTCTTT.

In its sample, this clonotype was seen many times. The chain links TRBV4-1 to TRBJ2-7; TRBD2 aligns across 7 bases. The V and J ends lost 4 bases and 3 bases, in that order; junction bases with no gene match: 9. Germline V gene data show CDR1 as MGHRA and CDR2 as YSYEKL. The CDR3 has 15 amino acids. The CDR3 DNA reads as TGCGCCAGCAGCCCCAAGACTAGCCGGTTCTACGAGCAGTACTTC. Amino acids: CASSPKTSRFYEQYF.

This clonotype has just a few counts. The chain uses TRBV2 and TRBJ1-4; 9 bases fit TRBD1. Germline assignment: CDR1 SNHLY and CDR2 FYNNEI. This CDR3 comprises 15 residues. V was pared by 6 bases and J by 7 bases, with 9 bases of the junction left unmatched. The CDR3 nucleotides read TGTGCCAGCAGCTCGATGGGACAGGGTGGTGAAAAACTGTTTTTT. This gives the protein CASSSMGQGGEKLFF.

This clonotype appeared a few times. The gene calls are TRBV29-1 and TRBJ1-1; D is unresolved. Trimming removed 3 bases from V and 0 bases from J, with 5 bases in between. The germline V gene has CDR1 SQVTM and CDR2 ANQGSEA. This CDR3 region has 12 residues. This CDR3 is CSVEEMNTEAFF. The CDR3 bases are TGCAGCGTTGAGGAGATGAACACTGAAGCTTTCTTT.